This TCR beta chain is from a study of T cells in Graves' hyperthyroidism and ophthalmopathy. The study, taken as a whole, reports: Blood also held most thyroid clonotypes expanded beyond 0.001.

With a duration under 2 months, the hyperthyroidism was newly diagnosed in patients aged 18 to 65. The PBMCs studied were ones that came from around 10 ml fresh peripheral blood. This clonotype showed up many times. Its antigen remains unidentified. Germline V lookup: CDR1 SEHNR, CDR2 FQNEAQ (reference sequence). V dropped 0 bases and J dropped 0; count of bases not matched to a gene: 1. The CDR3 consists of 15 residues. Amplification targeted TCR beta CDR3 regions from RNA transcripts. The HTBI set primed first-round TCR CDR3 RT-PCR. Using its own MiXCR run on the multiplex PCR reads, TCRdb lists one record per CDR3 protein. The sample records hundreds of thousands of distinct CDR3 sequences, approximately 14% being singletons.

This TCR derives from a young woman with Graves' hyperthyroidism. The chain links TRBV7-9 to TRBJ1-2; 7 positions agree with TRBD1. The sequenced sample consisted of blood. CDR3 residues: CASSLADRPNYGYTF. For the CDR3, the DNA is TGTGCCAGCAGCTTAGCGGACAGGCCTAACTATGGCTACACCTTC.